This T cell receptor (beta chain) was identified during a study of T cells in Graves' hyperthyroidism and ophthalmopathy. Researchers barred patients who had uncontrolled infection, other autoimmune disease, pregnancy or lactation. Based on clinical symptoms, serum thyroxine and TRAb, thyroid ultrasound and orbital computed tomography, diagnoses were reached. The germline CDR1 and CDR2 sequences are LGHDT and YNNKEL (reference sequence). J gave up 2 bases and V 1 base, and 17 bases lay outside the gene matches. The CDR3 is 21 amino acids. From RNA transcripts, TCR beta CDR3 regions were amplified. When the TCR CDR3 underwent first-round RT-PCR, the HTBI primer set was used. MiXCR was run by TCRdb on the multiplex PCR reads, yielding one entry per CDR3 protein. The sample lists around 350,000 distinct CDR3 sequences, roughly 25% seen once, with roughly 70% in the top ten. A few counts support this clonotype.

V and J are TRBV3-1 and TRBJ2-7; 13 nucleotides match TRBD2. This TCR was sampled from a man aged 45 to 65 with Graves' hyperthyroidism. Sequencing used blood. This CDR3 is CASSQGKGLSWTSGRPYEQYF. CDR3 in DNA: TGTGCCAGCAGCCAAGGTAAAGGACTAAGTTGGACTAGCGGGAGACCCTACGAGCAGTACTTC.